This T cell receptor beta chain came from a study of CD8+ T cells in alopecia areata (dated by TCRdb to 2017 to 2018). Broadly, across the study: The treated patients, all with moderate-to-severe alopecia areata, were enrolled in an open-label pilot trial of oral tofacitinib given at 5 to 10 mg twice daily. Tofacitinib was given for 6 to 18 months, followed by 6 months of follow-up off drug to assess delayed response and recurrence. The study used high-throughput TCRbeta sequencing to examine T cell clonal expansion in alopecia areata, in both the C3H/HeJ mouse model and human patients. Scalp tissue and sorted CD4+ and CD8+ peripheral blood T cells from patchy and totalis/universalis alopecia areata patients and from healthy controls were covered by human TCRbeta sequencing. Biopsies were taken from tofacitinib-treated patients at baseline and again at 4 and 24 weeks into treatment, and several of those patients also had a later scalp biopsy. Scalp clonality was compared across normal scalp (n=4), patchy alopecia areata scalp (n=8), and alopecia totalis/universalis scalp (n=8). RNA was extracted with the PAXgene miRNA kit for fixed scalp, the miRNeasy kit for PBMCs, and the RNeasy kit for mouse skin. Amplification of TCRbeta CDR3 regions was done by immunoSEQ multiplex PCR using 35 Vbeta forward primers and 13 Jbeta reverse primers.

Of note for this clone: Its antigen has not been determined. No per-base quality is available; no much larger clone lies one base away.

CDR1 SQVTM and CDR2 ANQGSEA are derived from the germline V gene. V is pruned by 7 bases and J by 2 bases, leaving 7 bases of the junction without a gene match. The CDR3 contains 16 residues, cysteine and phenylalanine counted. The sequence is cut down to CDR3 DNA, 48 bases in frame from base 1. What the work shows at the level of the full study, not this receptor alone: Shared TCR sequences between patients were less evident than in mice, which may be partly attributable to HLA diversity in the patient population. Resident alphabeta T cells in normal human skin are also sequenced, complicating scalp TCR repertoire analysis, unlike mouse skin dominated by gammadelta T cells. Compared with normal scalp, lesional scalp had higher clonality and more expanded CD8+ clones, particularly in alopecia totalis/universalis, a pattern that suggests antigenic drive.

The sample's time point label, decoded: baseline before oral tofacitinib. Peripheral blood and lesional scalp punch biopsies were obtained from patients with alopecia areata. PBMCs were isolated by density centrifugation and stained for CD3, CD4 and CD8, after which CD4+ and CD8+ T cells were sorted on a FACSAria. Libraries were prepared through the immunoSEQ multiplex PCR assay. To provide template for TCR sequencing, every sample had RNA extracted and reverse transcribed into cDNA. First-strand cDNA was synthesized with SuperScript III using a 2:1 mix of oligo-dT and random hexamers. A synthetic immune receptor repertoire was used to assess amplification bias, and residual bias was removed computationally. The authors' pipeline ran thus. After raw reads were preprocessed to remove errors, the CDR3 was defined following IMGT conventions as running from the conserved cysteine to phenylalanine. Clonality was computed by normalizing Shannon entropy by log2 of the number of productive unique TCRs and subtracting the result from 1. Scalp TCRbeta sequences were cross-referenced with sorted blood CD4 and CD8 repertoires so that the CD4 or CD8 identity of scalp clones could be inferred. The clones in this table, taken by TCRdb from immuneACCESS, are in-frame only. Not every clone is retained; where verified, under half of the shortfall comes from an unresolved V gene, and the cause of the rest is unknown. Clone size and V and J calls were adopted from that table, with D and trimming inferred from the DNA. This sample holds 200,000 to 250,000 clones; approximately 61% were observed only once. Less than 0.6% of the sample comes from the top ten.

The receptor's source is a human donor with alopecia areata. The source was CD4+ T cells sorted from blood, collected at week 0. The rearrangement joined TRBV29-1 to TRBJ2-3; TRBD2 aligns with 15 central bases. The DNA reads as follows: TGCAGCGGCATGCGGACTAGCGGGAGGGCCACAGATACGCAGTATTTT. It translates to CSGMRTSGRATDTQYF.